Listed below are T cell receptor beta chains from one sample, sequenced in a study of T cells after yellow fever vaccination. One entry per CDR3 protein results from TCRdb running MiXCR on the 5' RACE reads. The sample holds fewer than 450,000 distinct CDR3 sequences, 3% to 4.5% seen once. The sample consisted of PBMCs, taken 5 days after the yellow fever booster vaccination. The receptors derive from a young man who received the YFV17D yellow fever vaccine. The CDR3 runs from the conserved cysteine through the conserved F or W. The D gene is left open where the match is weak. Clone size is stated in some rows and not others, as once, few, many or a class when expanded.

D: TRBD1; size: many; J: TRBJ1-1; V: TRBV24-1; CDR3: CATSQTGADTEAFF; DNA: TGTGCCACCAGTCAGACAGGGGCGGACACTGAAGCTTTCTTT
D: -; size: many; J: TRBJ2-3; V: TRBV10-3; CDR3: CAISGERRGTDTQYF; DNA: TGTGCCATCAGTGGGGAACGGCGGGGCACAGATACGCAGTATTTT
D: -; size: few; J: TRBJ2-1; V: TRBV7-2; CDR3: CASSAVNAKTPLGHEQFF; DNA: TGTGCCAGCAGCGCAGTTAATGCGAAGACTCCGTTGGGGCATGAGCAGTTCTTC
D: -; size: -; J: TRBJ1-2; V: TRBV29-1; CDR3: CSVAVDTGGTF; DNA: TGCAGCGTGGCGGTGGACACCGGTGGTACCTTC
D: TRBD1; size: -; J: TRBJ2-7; V: TRBV13; CDR3: CASSAGQVGEQYF; DNA: TGTGCCAGCAGCGCCGGACAGGTGGGGGAGCAGTACTTC
D: -; size: few; J: TRBJ2-7; V: TRBV21-1; CDR3: CASSKGMTLDRVYEQYF; DNA: TGTGCCAGCAGCAAAGGGATGACTCTGGACAGGGTATACGAGCAGTACTTC
D: TRBD2; size: -; J: TRBJ2-7; V: TRBV20-1; CDR3: CSASQLADMSSEQYF; DNA: TGCAGTGCTAGTCAGCTAGCGGACATGTCTTCCGAGCAGTACTTC
D: -; size: -; J: TRBJ1-1; V: TRBV5-1; CDR3: CASSFWGPGSVGTEAFF; DNA: TGCGCCAGCAGCTTTTGGGGACCTGGATCGGTGGGCACTGAAGCTTTCTTT
D: TRBD2; size: -; J: TRBJ2-1; V: TRBV6-5; CDR3: CASSYGTSGGVNNEQFF; DNA: TGTGCCAGCAGTTACGGCACTAGCGGGGGAGTGAACAATGAGCAGTTCTTC
D: TRBD2; size: -; J: TRBJ2-5; V: TRBV20-1; CDR3: CSATYSGGARTQYF; DNA: TGCAGTGCTACCTATAGCGGGGGGGCGCGGACCCAGTACTTC
D: -; size: few; J: TRBJ2-3; V: TRBV4-3; CDR3: CASSQTWTVGTDTQYF; DNA: TGCGCCAGCAGCCAAACCTGGACAGTGGGAACAGATACGCAGTATTTT
D: -; size: few; J: TRBJ1-6; V: TRBV6-5; CDR3: CASRYSGSSYNSPLHF; DNA: TGTGCCAGCAGATATTCCGGGAGCTCCTATAATTCACCCCTCCACTTT
D: TRBD2; size: few; J: TRBJ2-5; V: TRBV7-6; CDR3: CASSLVASGGRETQYF; DNA: TGTGCCAGCAGCTTAGTAGCCAGCGGGGGGCGGGAGACCCAGTACTTC
D: -; size: many; J: TRBJ2-1; V: TRBV5-6; CDR3: CASSFLYRPYNEQFF; DNA: TGTGCCAGCAGCTTTCTATACCGTCCCTACAATGAGCAGTTCTTC
D: -; size: many; J: TRBJ1-1; V: TRBV5-1; CDR3: CASSGGVGTEAFF; DNA: TGCGCCAGCAGCGGCGGCGTGGGCACTGAAGCTTTCTTT
D: -; size: many; J: TRBJ2-1; V: TRBV3-1; CDR3: CASSQDPLDRLSYNEQFF; DNA: TGTGCCAGCAGCCAAGATCCACTGGATCGGCTCTCCTACAATGAGCAGTTCTTC
D: TRBD1; size: -; J: TRBJ2-1; V: TRBV4-1; CDR3: CASSLTGDDEQFF; DNA: TGCGCCAGCAGCCTTACAGGGGACGATGAGCAGTTCTTC
D: -; size: -; J: TRBJ2-1; V: TRBV7-9; CDR3: CASSYVPHNEQFF; DNA: TGTGCCAGCAGCTATGTCCCCCACAATGAGCAGTTCTTC
D: TRBD1; size: -; J: TRBJ1-4; V: TRBV5-1; CDR3: CASSYGTGVEKLFF; DNA: TGCGCCAGCAGCTATGGGACAGGGGTTGAAAAACTGTTTTTT
D: -; size: few; J: TRBJ1-1; V: TRBV12-3/TRBV12-4; CDR3: CASSPALGGGVNSAFF; DNA: TGTGCCAGCAGCCCCGCCTTAGGAGGGGGAGTAAATTCAGCTTTCTTT
D: -; size: few; J: TRBJ1-6; V: TRBV6-6; CDR3: CASSKQGYSPLHF; DNA: TGTGCCAGCAGTAAACAGGGTTATTCACCCCTCCACTTT
D: -; size: many; J: TRBJ2-7; V: TRBV5-1; CDR3: CASSTRNRIEQYF; DNA: TGCGCCAGCAGCACCCGTAACAGGATCGAGCAGTACTTC
D: -; size: few; J: TRBJ2-3; V: TRBV7-2; CDR3: CASSLVEGLGDTQYF; DNA: TGTGCCAGCAGCTTAGTGGAGGGATTAGGGGATACGCAGTATTTT
D: -; size: -; J: TRBJ2-6; V: TRBV5-1; CDR3: CASSLVARFSGANVLTF; DNA: TGCGCCAGCAGCTTGGTTGCGAGATTCTCTGGGGCCAACGTCCTGACTTTC
D: TRBD1; size: -; J: TRBJ2-1; V: TRBV10-3; CDR3: CAITPDRGLYNEQFF; DNA: TGTGCCATCACCCCGGACAGGGGACTTTACAATGAGCAGTTCTTC
D: TRBD2; size: many; J: TRBJ2-1; V: TRBV12-3/TRBV12-4; CDR3: CASSTPGGSGGRNEQFF; DNA: TGTGCCAGCAGTACACCGGGGGGAAGCGGGGGGCGAAATGAGCAGTTCTTC